The 29 T cell receptor beta chains below were found in one sample sequenced in a study of somatic mutations in cytotoxic T cells in rheumatoid arthritis. The method was immunoSEQ multiplex PCR; TCRdb's version includes in-frame clones alone and lacks a portion of them. The sample holds around 11,000 clones, about 67% seen once. Sequences were obtained from CD8+ T cells sorted from blood. The receptors were gathered from an adult with rheumatoid arthritis.

The chain employs TRBV13 and TRBJ2-7; TRBD2 aligns across 11 bases. This CDR3 has 15 residues. Trimming at V came to 0 bases and at J to 5 bases, leaving 3 bases not matched to a gene. Per the germline V gene, CDR1 is PRHDT and CDR2 is FYEKMQ (reference sequence). In nucleotides, the CDR3 is TGTGCCAGCAGCTTAGGCCTGGGACTAGCGGACGAGCAGTACTTC. It translates to CASSLGLGLADEQYF.

The V gene is TRBV20-1, the J gene TRBJ2-5, with D possibly being TRBD2 (5 bases). The J call is doubtful: the DNA matches TRBJ2-7 better. The CDR3 has 11 residues. Germline V CDR1 and CDR2: DFQATT, SNEGSKA (reference sequence). The CDR3 region is CSAGRDYEQYF. The CDR3 DNA is TGCAGTGCTGGACGGGACTACGAGCAGTACTTC.

This rearrangement joins TRBV7-2 to TRBJ2-7; possible D gene TRBD1, 5 bases. Germline V lookup: CDR1 SGHTA, CDR2 FQGNSA. V was pared by 2 bases and J by 1 base, with 15 bases between. The CDR3 spans 16 residues. The CDR3 DNA follows: TGTGCCAGCAGCTTATGGATGACAGCGTTTTCCTACGAGCAGTACTTC. Translating it yields CASSLWMTAFSYEQYF.

The J gene is TRBJ1-5, the V gene TRBV7-9; D might be TRBD1 (5 bases). Looked up from germline, CDR1 is SEHNR and CDR2 is FQNEAQ (reference sequence). CDR3 length: 15 residues. V dropped 6 bases and J dropped 2 bases, with 14 bases sitting between them. CDR3 loop: CASSLSGVGNQPQHF. CDR3 coding DNA: TGTGCCAGCAGTCTTTCGGGGGTCGGCAATCAGCCCCAGCATTTT.

The chain couples TRBV30 to TRBJ2-3; D might be TRBD2 (6 bases). V was clipped by 3 bases and J by 0 bases, with 19 bases between them. The CDR3 runs 17 residues. CDR1 and CDR2 from the germline V gene are GTSNPN and SVGIG (reference sequence). CDR3: CAWRKGWGDSSTDTQYF. The CDR3 DNA is TGTGCCTGGAGAAAGGGGTGGGGGGATTCGAGCACAGATACGCAGTATTTT.

The table lists this clone with a few counts. V usage is TRBV11-1 and J usage is TRBJ1-2, with a weak D call TRBD1 (5 bases). The V and J ends lost 4 bases and 0 bases respectively, with 9 bases between them. Germline-derived CDR1 and CDR2 are SGHAT and FQDESV (reference sequence). This CDR3 is 14 amino acids long. CDR3 DNA: TGTGCCAGCAGCTCAGGGACGGCTAACTATGGCTACACCTTC. This translates into CASSSGTANYGYTF. The whole variable domain, remainder taken from reference TRBV11-1 and TRBJ1-2, is EAEVAQSPRYKITEKSQAVAFWCDPISGHATLYWYRQILGQGPELLVQFQDESVVDDSQLPKDRFSAERLKGVDSTLKIQPAELGDSAMYLCASSSGTANYGYTFGSGTRLTVV.

This clone has more than one count but fewer than ten. The chain carries TRBV9 and TRBJ2-7, with D tentatively TRBD2 (5 bases). The CDR3 extends over 13 amino acids. Trimming cost V 5 bases and J 3 bases, with 12 bases left between them. Germline V gene lookup returns CDR1 SGDLS and CDR2 YYNGEE. This CDR3 reads CASSPSGYYEQYF. The CDR3 nucleotides are TGTGCCAGCAGTCCATCGGGGTACTACGAGCAGTACTTC.

The V gene is TRBV4-3, the J gene TRBJ1-1; possible D gene TRBD1, 6 bases. Per germline, CDR1 LGHNA and CDR2 YSLEER. The CDR3 has 15 residues. V was trimmed by 5 bases and J by 4 bases, leaving 17 bases between them. CDR3 loop: CASSDHTGMVTEAFF. The DNA for the CDR3 is TGCGCCAGCAGCGACCACACAGGGATGGTCACTGAAGCTTTCTTT.

This chain links TRBV4-1 with TRBJ2-1; D unresolved. The V end was cut by 1 base, the J end by 6 bases, with 4 bases between. Germline CDR1 MGHRA, CDR2 YSYEKL. This CDR3 is built from 12 residues. Here the CDR3 DNA reads TGCGCCAGCAGCCAAGGGATCAATGAGCAGTTCTTC. As protein: CASSQGINEQFF.

The chain couples TRBV15 to TRBJ2-7; tentative D call: TRBD2 (5 bases). From germline, CDR1 is LNHNV and CDR2 YYDKDF (reference sequence). CDR3 length: 14 residues. V lost 2 bases and J 6 bases, leaving 14 bases between the germline ends. CDR3 bases: TGTGCCACCAGCAGAAGAGGAGGAGGAAGCGAGCAGTACTTC. The encoded protein is CATSRRGGGSEQYF.

The V call is TRBV27, the J call TRBJ2-3; D remains ambiguous. This CDR3 is 13 amino acids long. Trimming cost V 2 bases and J 6 bases, with 9 bases left between them. CDR1 and CDR2 (germline): MNHEY, SMNVEV (reference sequence). CDR3 nucleotide sequence: TGTGCCAGCAGTTTAATACGCGCCGATACGCAGTATTTT. The encoded protein is CASSLIRADTQYF.

The rearrangement uses TRBV9 and TRBJ2-3, with 13 bases fitting TRBD2. This CDR3 is 18 amino acids long. V lost 2 bases to trimming and J lost 0 bases; unmatched junction nucleotides: 6. Germline-derived CDR1 and CDR2 are SGDLS and YYNGEE. The CDR3 bases are TGTGCCAGCAGCGTCGGACTAGCGGGGGCCTATAGCACAGATACGCAGTATTTT. Protein: CASSVGLAGAYSTDTQYF.

The DNA for the CDR3 is TGTGCCAGCAGTTTATCGAACCTAGGCTTTGAAGAGACCCAGTACTTC. This gives the protein CASSLSNLGFEETQYF. The chain joins TRBV27 to TRBJ2-5; D gene ambiguous. V lost 0 bases and J 3 bases, leaving 14 bases between the germline ends. The CDR3 runs 16 residues. The V gene's germline CDR1 is MNHEY and CDR2 SMNVEV (reference sequence).

The rearrangement links TRBV18 to TRBJ2-2; D uncertain. This CDR3 is built from 15 residues. The ends were cut back, 10 bases at V and 6 bases at J, with 21 bases in the middle. The V gene's germline CDR1 is KGHSH and CDR2 LQKENI. DNA of the CDR3: TGTGCCATCGCAAGTACTGAATTGGGTGCCGGGGAGCTGTTTTTT. Translating gives CAIASTELGAGELFF.

This clone was seen just once. The chain combines TRBV4-1 with TRBJ1-1; D gene unclear. CDR1 and CDR2 (germline): MGHRA, YSYEKL. V was pared by 4 bases and J by 5 bases, with 11 bases between. The CDR3 runs to 13 residues. The CDR3 nucleotides read TGCGCCAGCAGCCGCCTCACGGGAACTGAAGCTTTCTTT. It codes for CASSRLTGTEAFF.

V and J are TRBV9 and TRBJ1-3; 8 bases line up with TRBD1. The CDR3 is made up of 16 amino acids. Germline CDR1 and CDR2: SGDLS and YYNGEE. V was pared by 4 bases and J by 6 bases, with 12 bases of the junction left unmatched. The DNA of the CDR3 is TGTGCCAGCAGCATAAACCGGGACAGGTTCCAAAACACCATATATTTT. It translates to CASSINRDRFQNTIYF.

This clone occurred a few times. The chain employs TRBV6-4 and TRBJ2-3; maybe TRBD2 (7 bases). Germline lookup yields CDR1 MRHNA and CDR2 SNTAGT. Trimming took off 0 bases at V and 4 bases at J, with 14 bases between the two ends. The CDR3 runs 16 residues. The CDR3 region has the DNA TGTGCCAGCAGTGACTCGAGGGGGGGAGGTCCAGATACGCAGTATTTT. Protein sequence: CASSDSRGGGPDTQYF.

This clone occurred once. The chain employs TRBV7-9 and TRBJ2-3; 9 bases are a match to TRBD1. The CDR3 totals 15 residues. Per germline, CDR1 SEHNR and CDR2 FQNEAQ (reference sequence). Losses at the gene ends were 7 bases for V and 3 bases for J; bases not matched to a gene: 8. The CDR3 region has the DNA TGTGCCAGCATTTCGTGGGACAGGGATACAGATACGCAGTATTTT. Protein sequence: CASISWDRDTDTQYF.

The V and J genes are TRBV12-5 and TRBJ2-3, with 8 bases identical to TRBD2. Trimming took 1 base from V and 1 from J; bases not matched to a gene: 4. Per germline, CDR1 LGHNT and CDR2 FRNRAP. The CDR3 length is 16 residues. Written as DNA, the CDR3 is TGTGCTAGTGGTTTGGGGTACGGGGGGGGCACAGATACGCAGTATTTT. Translation gives CASGLGYGGGTDTQYF.

This chain uses TRBV27 with TRBJ2-5; no reliable D call. Deletions cut 8 bases from V and 2 bases from J, with 21 bases between. The CDR3 extends over 16 amino acids. Looked up from germline, CDR1 is MNHEY and CDR2 is SMNVEV (reference sequence). The CDR3 nucleotides read TGTGCCAGCGCACGTTGGCCCGCGGCCTCTCAAGAGACCCAGTACTTC. Translated, it gives CASARWPAASQETQYF.

V gene TRBV9 combines with J gene TRBJ1-1, with D hard to call. Per germline, CDR1 SGDLS and CDR2 YYNGEE. CDR3 length: 13 residues. The germline V and J ends were trimmed by 0 bases and 3 bases, with 6 bases remaining between them. CDR3 loop: CASSVGVYTEAFF. The CDR3 coding sequence is TGTGCCAGCAGCGTAGGAGTTTACACTGAAGCTTTCTTT.

This clone has only one observation. The rearrangement uses TRBV6-1 and TRBJ1-2, with D possibly being TRBD1 (6 bases). CDR1 and CDR2 from the germline V gene are MNHNS and SASEGT. The ends were cut back, 8 bases at V and 3 bases at J, with 10 bases in the middle. CDR3 size: 12 residues. The DNA of the CDR3 is TGTGCCAGCCGGGACACCTACTATGGCTACACCTTC. Amino acids: CASRDTYYGYTF.

This chain uses TRBV2 with TRBJ2-3; 11 nucleotides align to TRBD2. CDR1 SNHLY and CDR2 FYNNEI come from the germline V gene. The CDR3 covers 16 residues. Trimming removed 0 bases from V and 5 bases from J; junction bases left unmatched: 4. The CDR3 DNA follows: TGTGCCAGCAGTGAAGCGGCTAGCGGGGGGATAGATACGCAGTATTTT. This translates into CASSEAASGGIDTQYF.

This chain joins TRBV28 and TRBJ2-1; no clear D. From germline, CDR1 is MDHEN and CDR2 SYDVKM. The CDR3 contains 12 residues. V shed 4 bases and J shed 6 bases, with 7 bases lying between them. DNA for the CDR3: TGTGCCAGCAGTTGGTATAGCAATGAGCAGTTCTTC. Translation: CASSWYSNEQFF.

The sample holds a few counts of this clone. V gene TRBV7-9 combines with J gene TRBJ1-1; D call uncertain. The ends were cut back, 5 bases at V and 0 bases at J, with 16 bases in the middle. The length of the CDR3 is 16 residues. Per germline, CDR1 SEHNR and CDR2 FQNEAQ (reference sequence). The CDR3 loop reads CASSRTPRNLNTEAFF. The CDR3 DNA sequence: TGTGCCAGCAGCCGAACGCCGAGGAACTTGAACACTGAAGCTTTCTTT.

The CDR3 DNA reads as TGCGCCAGCAGCCAAGAGCCCTTTTCGGACAGGGGCGACAATGAGCAGTTCTTC. Its protein product is CASSQEPFSDRGDNEQFF. The chain carries TRBV4-1 and TRBJ2-1; 9 bases align to TRBD1. The CDR3 is made up of 18 amino acids. Germline-derived CDR1 and CDR2 are MGHRA and YSYEKL. V shed 0 bases and J 5 bases; nucleotides not matched to a gene: 11.

CDR3 region: CASSGQITYEQYF. In nucleotides, the CDR3 is TGTGCCAGCAGTGGCCAAATAACCTACGAGCAGTACTTC. This chain links TRBV6-1 with TRBJ2-7; D is unresolved. CDR1 and CDR2 (germline): MNHNS, SASEGT. Trimming removed 4 bases at V and 2 bases at J, with 9 bases between. The CDR3 extends over 13 amino acids.

This clone was seen a single time. CDR3 DNA sequence: TGTGCCAGTACCTCCGGGGGGCTTTACACTGAAGCTTTCTTT. Its translation is CASTSGGLYTEAFF. This chain joins TRBV19 and TRBJ1-1, with D possibly being TRBD1 (6 bases). V lost 7 bases, J lost 3 bases, and 15 bases lay in between. CDR3 length: 14 residues. The germline V gene has CDR1 LNHDA and CDR2 SQIVND (reference sequence).

J is TRBJ1-2 and V is TRBV16; no definite D call. Germline CDR1 KGHSY, CDR2 FQNENV. The CDR3 runs 15 residues. Trimming removed 2 bases at V and 0 bases at J, with 10 bases between. The chain's CDR3 is CASSQGQLSNYGYTF. CDR3 nucleotide sequence: TGTGCCAGCAGCCAAGGGCAGCTCTCTAACTATGGCTACACCTTC.